This record looks at one T cell receptor beta chain sequence and its context. Its target is unknown. Other DNA sequences in the same sample also yield this CDR3. Germline CDR1 reads LGHNA; CDR2 reads YSLEER. Trimming took off 3 bases at V and 4 bases at J, with 12 bases between the two ends. The CDR3 is 14 residues long. Researchers reported sorting CD4+ naive, central memory, regulatory and stem cell-like memory cells via CD45RO/CCR7/CD25/CD127/CD95/CD27. The data are from a study of beta chain features in type 1 diabetes. The sequenced template was cDNA made from the entire isolated RNA. There were approximately 3.5 million reads on average in the naive, central memory and regulatory T cell samples. TCRdb's table, derived via immunoSEQ multiplex PCR, lists solely in-frame clones and lacks some. The sample lists about 220,000 clones; roughly a tenth were seen once. Study-level points and caveats: Unsettled here was the matter of whether HLA type influences TCRB rearrangement. Insertions at VDJ junctions were less frequent in type 1 diabetes patients. These patients also deleted more nucleotides at the same junctions.

The sample consisted of central memory CD4+ T cells from blood. The chain uses TRBV4-3 and TRBJ1-1; maybe TRBD1 (5 bases). The TCR comes from a man aged 18 to 29 in good health. CDR3 protein: CASSQQGEGTEAFF. The CDR3 nucleotides are TGCGCCAGCAGCCAGCAGGGTGAGGGCACTGAAGCTTTCTTT.